This entry lists 23 T cell receptor beta chains sequenced from one sample in a study of T cell responses to AZD1222 COVID-19 vaccine. Assay: immunoSEQ multiplex PCR; the TCRdb copy retains only in-frame clones and omits some. The profile covers approximately 160,000 clones, with 85% to 95% appearing a single time and 0.9% taken by the ten largest. The sample consisted of peripheral blood, taken on day 0 of AZD1222 vaccination. The receptors derive from an adult in good health.

The rearrangement joins TRBV5-1 to TRBJ1-1; D is undetermined. Germline V lookup: CDR1 SGHRS, CDR2 YFSETQ. The CDR3 has 16 residues. Deletions cut 4 bases from V and 1 base from J, with 17 bases between. The CDR3 loop reads CASSRPPLEGNTEAFF. The DNA of the CDR3 is TGCGCCAGCAGCCGACCTCCTCTCGAGGGGAACACTGAAGCTTTCTTT.

CDR3 nucleotide sequence: TGCGCCAGCAGGAGGGGGACGGTATCGTGGGGAAACTATGGCTACACCTTC. Its protein product is CASRRGTVSWGNYGYTF. This chain uses TRBV5-1 with TRBJ1-2; a possible D gene is TRBD1 (6 bases). CDR3 length equals 17 residues. Trimming took off 5 bases at V and 2 bases at J, with 22 bases between the two ends. Looked up from germline, CDR1 is SGHRS and CDR2 is YFSETQ.

The rearrangement links TRBV30 to TRBJ1-1; D perhaps matches TRBD1 (5 bases). Between the trimmed V and J ends, which lost 0 bases and 0 bases, there was a span of 11 bases. CDR3 length equals 15 residues. Per germline, CDR1 GTSNPN and CDR2 SVGIG (reference sequence). The DNA for the CDR3 is TGTGCCTGGAGTGTACTTGGAGGGGTGAACACTGAAGCTTTCTTT. This translates into CAWSVLGGVNTEAFF.

This chain uses TRBV11-2 with TRBJ1-5; D is uncertain. V was clipped by 0 bases and J by 5 bases, with 5 bases between them. This CDR3 region has 13 residues. CDR1 and CDR2 (germline): SGHAT, FQNNGV. This chain's CDR3 is CASSLDSYQPQHF. The CDR3, as DNA: TGTGCCAGCAGCTTAGATTCATATCAGCCCCAGCATTTT. The variable domain in full, completed from reference TRBV11-2 and TRBJ1-5, reads EAGVAQSPRYKIIEKRQSVAFWCNPISGHATLYWYQQILGQGPKLLIQFQNNGVVDDSQLPKDRFSAERLKGVDSTLKIQPAKLEDSAVYLCASSLDSYQPQHFGDGTRLSIL.

The chain carries TRBV27 and TRBJ2-3; D might be TRBD2 (6 bases). The CDR3 length is 13 residues. Germline V gene lookup returns CDR1 MNHEY and CDR2 SMNVEV (reference sequence). With 7 bases removed from V and 3 bases from J, the gap between germline ends came to 11 bases. In DNA form, the CDR3 reads TGTGCCAGCAACTCCGGGGGAACAGATACGCAGTATTTT. Translated, it gives CASNSGGTDTQYF.

The CDR3 reads CASSILGPKFNSPLHF. The DNA of the CDR3 is TGTGCCAGTAGTATACTCGGACCGAAATTTAATTCACCCCTCCACTTT. The chain combines TRBV19 with TRBJ1-6, with unresolved D. The ends were cut back, 2 bases at V and 6 bases at J, with 14 bases in the middle. The germline gives CDR1 LNHDA, CDR2 SQIVND (reference sequence). The CDR3 length is 16 residues.

This clone was picked up one time. V and J are TRBV5-1 and TRBJ1-1; TRBD1 might be the D (5 bases). Germline values: CDR1 SGHRS, CDR2 YFSETQ. CDR3 size: 15 residues. V lost 4 bases to trimming and J lost 2 bases, with 15 bases between them. This chain's CDR3 is CASSDQGGRNTEAFF. The CDR3 DNA is TGCGCCAGCAGCGATCAGGGTGGCCGAAACACTGAAGCTTTCTTT.

The rearrangement joins TRBV7-6 to TRBJ1-5; D not certain. CDR3 length: 14 amino acids. Germline loops: CDR1 SGHVS, CDR2 FNYEAQ. V lost 2 bases to trimming and J lost 7 bases, with 12 bases between them. The CDR3 region is CASSLKAIGQPQHF. The CDR3 DNA sequence: TGTGCCAGCAGCTTAAAGGCCATAGGGCAGCCCCAGCATTTT.

The rearrangement uses TRBV4-1 and TRBJ1-4; TRBD1 might be the D (6 bases). Germline CDR1 reads MGHRA; CDR2 reads YSYEKL. The CDR3 is made up of 15 amino acids. Deletions cut 6 bases from V and 3 bases from J, with 14 bases between. This CDR3 is CASSTTGLANEKLFF. The CDR3 DNA follows: TGCGCCAGCAGTACCACAGGGCTGGCTAATGAAAAACTGTTTTTT.

The gene calls are TRBV6-5 and TRBJ1-4; D is undetermined. The V end lost 6 bases, the J end lost 0 bases, and 5 bases lay between the germline ends. The CDR3 has 13 amino acids. Germline V lookup: CDR1 MNHEY, CDR2 SVGAGI. CDR3 in DNA: TGTGCCAGCAGGGCATCAACTAATGAAAAACTGTTTTTT. This sequence encodes CASRASTNEKLFF.

The rearrangement uses TRBV9 and TRBJ1-6; the match to TRBD1 covers 7 bases. The CDR3 sequence is 16 residues long. Germline V lookup: CDR1 SGDLS, CDR2 YYNGEE. V trimming: 0 bases; J trimming: 2 bases; junction bases outside the gene matches: 2. CDR3 DNA: TGTGCCAGCAGCGTAGATCAGGGGGCCTATAATTCACCCCTCCACTTT. It codes for CASSVDQGAYNSPLHF.

V usage is TRBV5-1 and J usage is TRBJ1-6; 11 nucleotides line up with TRBD1. CDR3 size: 19 residues. After removal of 1 base from V and 4 bases from J, the junction contained 10 bases not matched to a gene. Germline lookup yields CDR1 SGHRS and CDR2 YFSETQ. CDR3 in DNA: TGCGCCAGCAGCTTGAGAACGGACAGGGGGCATCAGTATAATTCACCCCTCCACTTT. Protein: CASSLRTDRGHQYNSPLHF. The whole variable domain, remainder taken from reference TRBV5-1 and TRBJ1-6, is KAGVTQTPRYLIKTRGQQVTLSCSPISGHRSVSWYQQTPGQGLQFLFEYFSETQRNKGNFPGRFSGRQFSNSRSEMNVSTLELGDSALYLCASSLRTDRGHQYNSPLHFGNGTRLTVT.

This clone was seen just once. The chain links TRBV5-1 to TRBJ2-3; a possible D gene is TRBD2 (6 bases). CDR1 and CDR2 from the germline V gene are SGHRS and YFSETQ. CDR3 length equals 16 residues. The V end lost 0 bases, the J end lost 2 bases, and 13 bases lay between the germline ends. The CDR3 spells CASSLAGGAFTDTQYF. The CDR3 nucleotides are TGCGCCAGCAGCTTGGCCGGCGGGGCGTTCACAGATACGCAGTATTTT. Together with reference TRBV5-1 and TRBJ2-3, the CDR3 gives the full variable domain: KAGVTQTPRYLIKTRGQQVTLSCSPISGHRSVSWYQQTPGQGLQFLFEYFSETQRNKGNFPGRFSGRQFSNSRSEMNVSTLELGDSALYLCASSLAGGAFTDTQYFGPGTRLTVL.

This clone was recorded once. This chain joins TRBV27 and TRBJ1-1; 9 bases agree with TRBD1. The CDR3 length is 16 residues. Germline V lookup: CDR1 MNHEY, CDR2 SMNVEV (reference sequence). The junction had 13 bases not matched to a gene; V was cut back by 8 bases and J by 3 bases. This CDR3 reads CASRPGQGGYYTEAFF. The CDR3 nucleotides are TGTGCCAGCCGACCGGGACAGGGAGGATATTACACTGAAGCTTTCTTT.

The chain recombines TRBV28 with TRBJ2-3; D may match TRBD1 or TRBD2 (5 bases each). CDR1 and CDR2 (germline): MDHEN, SYDVKM. V lost 6 bases, J lost 6 bases, and 19 bases lay in between. The CDR3 loop spans 15 amino acids. For the CDR3, the DNA is TGTGCCAGCAGCCTACTAGGGGTAACCGAGGATACGCAGTATTTT. Residues: CASSLLGVTEDTQYF.

The V call is TRBV6-5, the J call TRBJ2-2, with 8 bases aligning to TRBD1. Trimming cost V 4 bases and J 4 bases; bases outside gene matches: 5. The CDR3 runs to 15 residues. Per germline, CDR1 MNHEY and CDR2 SVGAGI. In nucleotides, the CDR3 is TGTGCCAGCAGTTGGACAGGGCGCGCCACCGGGGAGCTGTTTTTT. Encoded protein: CASSWTGRATGELFF.

This clone was detected once. The rearrangement uses TRBV18 and TRBJ1-1, with TRBD1 as a possible D gene (5 bases). The CDR3 totals 12 residues. The germline V and J ends were trimmed by 4 bases and 8 bases, with 11 bases remaining between them. Germline values: CDR1 KGHSH, CDR2 LQKENI. In nucleotides, the CDR3 is TGTGCCAGCTCACTGGGGGAGCCGGAAGCTTTCTTT. It yields the protein CASSLGEPEAFF. Full variable domain (remainder filled in from reference TRBV18 and TRBJ1-1): NAGVMQNPRHLVRRRGQEARLRCSPMKGHSHVYWYRQLPEEGLKFMVYLQKENIIDESGMPKERFSAEFPKEGPSILRIQQVVRGDSAAYFCASSLGEPEAFFGQGTRLTVV.

This chain joins TRBV30 and TRBJ2-3, with D hard to call. V was clipped by 2 bases and J by 0 bases, with 12 bases between them. Germline CDR1 and CDR2: GTSNPN and SVGIG (reference sequence). The CDR3 has 15 amino acids. The CDR3 DNA follows: TGTGCCTGGAGTAGGACGTCCACTAGCACAGATACGCAGTATTTT. It specifies CAWSRTSTSTDTQYF. The variable domain in full, with the rest retrieved from reference TRBV30 and TRBJ2-3, is SQTIHQWPATLVQPVGSPLSLECTVEGTSNPNLYWYRQAAGRGLQLLFYSVGIGQISSEVPQNLSASRPQDRQFILSSKKLLLSDSGFYLCAWSRTSTSTDTQYFGPGTRLTVL.

This chain uses TRBV4-2 with TRBJ2-7; D assignment may be TRBD1 or TRBD2 (6 bases each). CDR3 length equals 16 residues. V lost 4 bases and J 0 bases, leaving 16 bases between the germline ends. Per the germline V gene, CDR1 is LGHNA and CDR2 is YNFKEQ. The DNA for the CDR3 is TGTGCCAGCAGCCTAAGTTGGAGGGGGAGCTCCTACGAGCAGTACTTC. Encoded protein: CASSLSWRGSSYEQYF.

This chain connects TRBV12-3 or TRBV12-4 to TRBJ1-2; the D gene is possibly TRBD1 (6 bases). V was shortened by 5 bases and J by 6 bases, with 13 bases between the two germline ends. This CDR3 has 13 amino acids. In DNA, the CDR3 is TGTGCCAGCAGTCGCCGGGACACAGATGGCTACACCTTC. Protein product: CASSRRDTDGYTF.

V and J are TRBV19 and TRBJ2-4, with TRBD2 identical over 7 bases. CDR1 and CDR2 (germline): LNHDA, SQIVND (reference sequence). J lost 9 bases, V lost 3 bases, and 5 bases had no gene match. This CDR3 spans 13 amino acids. The CDR3 loop reads CASSITSAGIQYF. The CDR3 bases are TGTGCCAGTAGTATCACTAGCGCGGGCATTCAGTACTTC.

This chain connects TRBV27 to TRBJ1-1, with TRBD1 matching over 7 bases. V dropped 7 bases and J dropped 3; count of bases not matched to a gene: 8. The CDR3 loop spans 14 amino acids. Germline CDR1 MNHEY, CDR2 SMNVEV (reference sequence). This chain's CDR3 is CASIRQGSDTEAFF. For the CDR3, the DNA is TGTGCCAGCATAAGACAGGGCTCGGACACTGAAGCTTTCTTT.

The V gene is TRBV18, the J gene TRBJ2-7, with 9 bases fitting TRBD2. V dropped 4 bases and J dropped 2; count of bases not matched to a gene: 6. CDR1 and CDR2 (germline): KGHSH, LQKENI. There are 15 residues in the CDR3. This CDR3 is CASSLSGGTAYEQYF. In DNA form, the CDR3 reads TGTGCCAGCTCACTAAGCGGGGGGACCGCCTACGAGCAGTACTTC.